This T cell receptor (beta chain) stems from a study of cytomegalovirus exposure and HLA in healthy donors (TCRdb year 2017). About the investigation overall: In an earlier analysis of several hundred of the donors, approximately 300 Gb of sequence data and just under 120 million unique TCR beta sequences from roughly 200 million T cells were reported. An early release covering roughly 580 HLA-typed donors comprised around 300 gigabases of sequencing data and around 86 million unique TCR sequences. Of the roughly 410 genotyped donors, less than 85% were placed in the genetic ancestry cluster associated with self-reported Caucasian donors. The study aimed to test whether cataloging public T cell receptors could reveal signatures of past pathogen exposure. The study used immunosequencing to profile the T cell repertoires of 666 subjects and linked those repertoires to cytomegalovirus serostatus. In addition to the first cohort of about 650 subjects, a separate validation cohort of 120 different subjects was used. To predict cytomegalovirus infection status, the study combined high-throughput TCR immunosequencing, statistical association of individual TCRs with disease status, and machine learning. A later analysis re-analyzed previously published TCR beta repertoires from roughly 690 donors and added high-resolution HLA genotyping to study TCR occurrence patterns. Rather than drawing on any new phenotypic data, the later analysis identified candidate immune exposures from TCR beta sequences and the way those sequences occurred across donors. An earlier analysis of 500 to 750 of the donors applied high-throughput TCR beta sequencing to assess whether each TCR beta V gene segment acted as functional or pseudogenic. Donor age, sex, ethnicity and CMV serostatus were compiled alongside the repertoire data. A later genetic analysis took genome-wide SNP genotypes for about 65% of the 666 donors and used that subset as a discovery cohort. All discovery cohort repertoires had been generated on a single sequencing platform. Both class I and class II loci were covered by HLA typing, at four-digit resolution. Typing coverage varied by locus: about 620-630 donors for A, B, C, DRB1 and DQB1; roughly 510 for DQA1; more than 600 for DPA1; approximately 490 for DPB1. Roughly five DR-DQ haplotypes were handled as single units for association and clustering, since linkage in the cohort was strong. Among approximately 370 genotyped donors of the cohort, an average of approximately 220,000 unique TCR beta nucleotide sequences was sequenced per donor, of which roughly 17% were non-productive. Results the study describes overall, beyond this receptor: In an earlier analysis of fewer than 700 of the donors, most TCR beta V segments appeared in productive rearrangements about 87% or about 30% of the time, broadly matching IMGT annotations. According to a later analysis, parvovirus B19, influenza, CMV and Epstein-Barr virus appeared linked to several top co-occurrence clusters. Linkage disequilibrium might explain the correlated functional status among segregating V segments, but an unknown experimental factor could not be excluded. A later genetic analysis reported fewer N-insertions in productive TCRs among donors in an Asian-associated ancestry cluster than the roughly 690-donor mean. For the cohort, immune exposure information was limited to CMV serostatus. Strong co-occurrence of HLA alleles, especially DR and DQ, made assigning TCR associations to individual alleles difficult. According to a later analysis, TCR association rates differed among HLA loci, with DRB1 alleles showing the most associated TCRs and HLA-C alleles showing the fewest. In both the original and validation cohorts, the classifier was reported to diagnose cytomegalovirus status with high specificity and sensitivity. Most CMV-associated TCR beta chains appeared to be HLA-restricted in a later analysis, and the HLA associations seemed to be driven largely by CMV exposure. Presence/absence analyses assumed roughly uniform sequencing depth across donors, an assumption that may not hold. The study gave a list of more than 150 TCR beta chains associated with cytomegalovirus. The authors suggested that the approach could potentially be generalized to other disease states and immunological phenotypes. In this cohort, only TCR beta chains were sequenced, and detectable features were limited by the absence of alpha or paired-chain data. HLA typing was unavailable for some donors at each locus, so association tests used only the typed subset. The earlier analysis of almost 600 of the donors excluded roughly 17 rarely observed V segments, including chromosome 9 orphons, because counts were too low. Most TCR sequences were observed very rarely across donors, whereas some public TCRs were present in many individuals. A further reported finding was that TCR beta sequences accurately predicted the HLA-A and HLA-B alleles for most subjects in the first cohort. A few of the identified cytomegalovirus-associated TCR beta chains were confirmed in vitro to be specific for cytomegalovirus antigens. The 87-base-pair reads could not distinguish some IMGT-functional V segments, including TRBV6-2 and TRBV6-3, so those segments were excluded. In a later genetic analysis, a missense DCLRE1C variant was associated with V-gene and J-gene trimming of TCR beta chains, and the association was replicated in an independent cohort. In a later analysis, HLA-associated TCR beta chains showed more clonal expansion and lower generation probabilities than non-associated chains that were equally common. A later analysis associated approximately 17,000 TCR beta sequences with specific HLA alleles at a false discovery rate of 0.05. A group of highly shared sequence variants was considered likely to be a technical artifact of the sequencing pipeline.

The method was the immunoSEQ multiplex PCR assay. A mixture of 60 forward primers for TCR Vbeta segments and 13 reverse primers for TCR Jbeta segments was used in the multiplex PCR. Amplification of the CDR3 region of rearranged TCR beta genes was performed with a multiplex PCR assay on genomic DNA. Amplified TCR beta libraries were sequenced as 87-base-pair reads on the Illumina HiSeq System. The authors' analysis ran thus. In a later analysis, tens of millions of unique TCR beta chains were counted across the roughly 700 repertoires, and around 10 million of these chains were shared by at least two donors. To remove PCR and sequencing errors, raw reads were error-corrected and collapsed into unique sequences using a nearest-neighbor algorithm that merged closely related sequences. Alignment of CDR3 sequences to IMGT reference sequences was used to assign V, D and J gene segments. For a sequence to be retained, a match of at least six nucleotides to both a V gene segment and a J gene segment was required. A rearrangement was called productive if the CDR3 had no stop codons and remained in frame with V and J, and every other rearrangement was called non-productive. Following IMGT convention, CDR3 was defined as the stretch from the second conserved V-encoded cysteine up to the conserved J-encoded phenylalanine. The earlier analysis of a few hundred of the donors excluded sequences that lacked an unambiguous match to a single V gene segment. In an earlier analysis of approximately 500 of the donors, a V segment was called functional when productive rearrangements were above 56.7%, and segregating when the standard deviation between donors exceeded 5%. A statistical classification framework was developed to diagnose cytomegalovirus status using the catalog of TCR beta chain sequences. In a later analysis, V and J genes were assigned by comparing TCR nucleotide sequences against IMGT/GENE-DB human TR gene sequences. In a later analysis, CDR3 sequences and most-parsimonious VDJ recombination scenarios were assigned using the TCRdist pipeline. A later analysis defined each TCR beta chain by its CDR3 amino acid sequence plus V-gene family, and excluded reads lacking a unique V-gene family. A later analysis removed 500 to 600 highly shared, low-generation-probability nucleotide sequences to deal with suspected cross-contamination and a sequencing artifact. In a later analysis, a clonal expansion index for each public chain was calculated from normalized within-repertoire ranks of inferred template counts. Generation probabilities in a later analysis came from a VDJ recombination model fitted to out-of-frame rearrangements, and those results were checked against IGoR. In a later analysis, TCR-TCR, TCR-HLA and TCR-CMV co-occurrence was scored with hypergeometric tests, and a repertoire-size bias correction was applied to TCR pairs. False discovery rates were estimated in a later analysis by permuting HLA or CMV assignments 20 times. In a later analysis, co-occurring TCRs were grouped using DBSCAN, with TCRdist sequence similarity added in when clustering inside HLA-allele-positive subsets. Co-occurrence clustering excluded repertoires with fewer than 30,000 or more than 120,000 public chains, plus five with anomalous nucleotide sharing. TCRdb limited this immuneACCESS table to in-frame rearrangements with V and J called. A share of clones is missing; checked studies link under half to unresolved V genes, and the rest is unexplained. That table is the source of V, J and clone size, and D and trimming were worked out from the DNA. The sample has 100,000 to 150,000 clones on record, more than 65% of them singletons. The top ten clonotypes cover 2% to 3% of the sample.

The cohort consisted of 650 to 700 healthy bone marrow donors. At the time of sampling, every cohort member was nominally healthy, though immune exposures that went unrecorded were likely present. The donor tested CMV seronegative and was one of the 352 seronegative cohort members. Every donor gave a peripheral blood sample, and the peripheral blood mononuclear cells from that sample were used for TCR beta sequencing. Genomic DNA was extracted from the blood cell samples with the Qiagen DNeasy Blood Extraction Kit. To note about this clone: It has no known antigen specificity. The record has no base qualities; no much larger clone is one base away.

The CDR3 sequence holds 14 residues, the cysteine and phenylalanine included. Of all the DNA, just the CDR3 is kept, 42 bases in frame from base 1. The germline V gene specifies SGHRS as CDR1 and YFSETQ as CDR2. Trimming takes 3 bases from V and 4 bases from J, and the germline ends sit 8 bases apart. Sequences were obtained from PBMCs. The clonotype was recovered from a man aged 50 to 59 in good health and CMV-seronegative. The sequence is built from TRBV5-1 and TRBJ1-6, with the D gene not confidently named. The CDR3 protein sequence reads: CASSYQAYNSPLHF. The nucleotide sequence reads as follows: TGCGCCAGCAGCTACCAGGCATATAATTCACCCCTCCACTTT.